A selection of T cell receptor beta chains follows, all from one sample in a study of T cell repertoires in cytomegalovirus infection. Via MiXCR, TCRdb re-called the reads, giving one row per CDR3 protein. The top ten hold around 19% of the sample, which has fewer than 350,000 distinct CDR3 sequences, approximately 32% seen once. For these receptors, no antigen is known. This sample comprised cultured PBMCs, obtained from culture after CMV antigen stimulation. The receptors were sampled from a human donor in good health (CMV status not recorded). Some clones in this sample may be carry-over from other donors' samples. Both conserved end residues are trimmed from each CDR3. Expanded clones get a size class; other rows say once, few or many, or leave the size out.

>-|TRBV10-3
AISALVGGGIDTQY
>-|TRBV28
ASSLYGVGQPQH
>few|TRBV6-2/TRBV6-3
ASSYRDREETQY
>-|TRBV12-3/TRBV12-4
ASRSSSGGSYNEQF
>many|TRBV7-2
ASSLEASGNTDTQY
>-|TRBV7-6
ASSYLSIQVYTEAF
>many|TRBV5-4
ASSPGLAGGPSGELF
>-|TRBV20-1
SAPGSGVSTDTQY
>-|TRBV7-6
ASSFNTSTGELF
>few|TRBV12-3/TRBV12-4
ASSRSEGAYEQY
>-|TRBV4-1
ASSQDPHRNNYGYT
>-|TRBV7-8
ASSSAGTGVTEAF
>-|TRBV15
ATSGKASGGPSYNEQF
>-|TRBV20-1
SARDGTKPQTGELF
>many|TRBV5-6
ASSLDAGEIYNEQF
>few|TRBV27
ASSTAATNEKLF
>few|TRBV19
ASSIFLGRDGYT
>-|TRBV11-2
ASSSTSRGYT
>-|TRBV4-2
ASTLAGNSASSYEQY
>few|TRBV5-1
ASSLARGGTGANVLT
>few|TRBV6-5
ASSYSGQATYEQY
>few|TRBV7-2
ASSTRKSGANVLT
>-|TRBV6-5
ASKKFRVNSGANVLT
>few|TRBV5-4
ASSSLEGLDEQF
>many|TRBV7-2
ASSLTTIPQDTQY
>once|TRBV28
ASSLELRGRKLVYEQF
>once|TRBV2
ASKEGTSGDYEQY
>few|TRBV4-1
ASSQELGLGVDEQF
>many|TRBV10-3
AISDGQGANYGYT
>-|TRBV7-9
ASSSLSVALYNEQF
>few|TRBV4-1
ASSPEIRGTRETQY
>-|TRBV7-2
ASSRGGISPTIYNEQF
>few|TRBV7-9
ASSLMSYGYT
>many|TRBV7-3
ASQAEPSYNEQF
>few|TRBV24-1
ATSDLYNDEQF
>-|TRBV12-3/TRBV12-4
ASSFTASGNTIY
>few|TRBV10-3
AISPPRTVESSGNTIY
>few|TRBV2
ASSGGTAYYEQY
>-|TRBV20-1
SASTSGRANDEQF
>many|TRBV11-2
ASSLDMVRGGYNEQF
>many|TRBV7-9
ASSYPGLASTRESTDTQY
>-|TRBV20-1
SARVGGYGYT
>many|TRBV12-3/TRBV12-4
ASSFKGRWGSTEAF
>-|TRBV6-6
ASRRLEGTGANYT